This T cell receptor (beta chain) comes out of a study of control samples from healthy donors and cancer patients. Germline V gene data show CDR1 as SGHNT and CDR2 as YYREEE (reference sequence). CDR3 length: 15 residues. The V and J ends lost 4 bases and 6 bases, in that order; junction bases with no gene match: 9. Libraries were prepared by immunoSEQ multiplex PCR; TCRdb keeps only in-frame clonotypes and omits some of them. The sample holds some 120,000 clones, about 90% seen once. The V gene is TRBV5-4, the J gene TRBJ2-2; 7 positions agree with TRBD1. The sequence derives from a young man in good health. Specimen: blood. This chain's CDR3 is CASSQTGFTAGELFF. The CDR3 coding sequence is TGTGCCAGCAGCCAGACAGGGTTCACGGCCGGGGAGCTGTTTTTT.